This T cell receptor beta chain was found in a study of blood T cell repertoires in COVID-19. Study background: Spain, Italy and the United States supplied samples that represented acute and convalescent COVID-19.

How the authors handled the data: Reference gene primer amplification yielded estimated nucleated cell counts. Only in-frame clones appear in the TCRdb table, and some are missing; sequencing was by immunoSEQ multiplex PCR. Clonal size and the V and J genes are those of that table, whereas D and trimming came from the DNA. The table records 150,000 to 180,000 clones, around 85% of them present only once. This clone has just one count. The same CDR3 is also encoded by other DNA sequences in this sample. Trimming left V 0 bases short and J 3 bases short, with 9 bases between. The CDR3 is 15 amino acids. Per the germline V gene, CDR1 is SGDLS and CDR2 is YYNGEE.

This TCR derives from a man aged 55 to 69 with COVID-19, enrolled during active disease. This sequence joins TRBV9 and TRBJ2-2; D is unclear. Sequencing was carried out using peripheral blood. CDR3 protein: CASSVDRQDTGELFF. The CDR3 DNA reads TGTGCCAGCAGCGTAGACCGACAAGACACCGGGGAGCTGTTTTTT. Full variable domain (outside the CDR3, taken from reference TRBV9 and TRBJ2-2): DSGVTQTPKHLITATGQRVTLRCSPRSGDLSVYWYQQSLDQGLQFLIQYYNGEERAKGNILERFSAQQFPDLHSELNLSSLELGDSALYFCASSVDRQDTGELFFGEGSRLTVL.